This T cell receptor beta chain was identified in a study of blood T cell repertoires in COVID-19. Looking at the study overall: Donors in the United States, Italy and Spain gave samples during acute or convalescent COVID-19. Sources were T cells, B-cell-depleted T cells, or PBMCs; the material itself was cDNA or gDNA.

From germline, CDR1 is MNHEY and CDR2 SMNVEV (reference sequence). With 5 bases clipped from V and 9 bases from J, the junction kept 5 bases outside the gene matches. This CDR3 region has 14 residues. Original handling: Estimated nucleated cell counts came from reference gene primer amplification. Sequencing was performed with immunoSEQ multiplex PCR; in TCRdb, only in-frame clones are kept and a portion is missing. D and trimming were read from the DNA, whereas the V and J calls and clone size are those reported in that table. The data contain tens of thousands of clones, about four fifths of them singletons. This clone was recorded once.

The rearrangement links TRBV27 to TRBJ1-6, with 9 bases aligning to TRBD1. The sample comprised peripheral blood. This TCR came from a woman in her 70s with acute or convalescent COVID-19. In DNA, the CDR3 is TGTGCCAGCAGTCGGGACAGGGCGGGTTCACCCCTCCACTTT. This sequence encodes CASSRDRAGSPLHF.